These T cell receptor beta chains were read from a single sample in a study of beta chain features in type 1 diabetes. Profiled with immunoSEQ multiplex PCR; TCRdb holds only in-frame clones, not every one. The top ten hold about 0.08% of the sample, which has about 230,000 clones, about a sixth seen once. The specimen was naive CD4+ T cells from blood. These receptor sequences come from a young man with type 1 diabetes. CDR3s include the opening cysteine and the closing phenylalanine or tryptophan. A D gene is named only where the DNA matches it firmly. Size values are once, few and many counts, or a class for expanded clones, and some rows have none.

d_call	v_call	clone_size	j_call	cdr3_nt	cdr3_aa
.	TRBV21-1	.	TRBJ2-6	TGTGCCACCGGACTCCCTGAGGCAGGGCCACCATTTGGGGCCAACGTCCTGACTTTC	CATGLPEAGPPFGANVLTF
.	TRBV6-6	few	TRBJ2-7	TGTGCCAGCAGTTACTTCCCCTACGAGCAGTACTTC	CASSYFPYEQYF
.	TRBV30	few	TRBJ1-2	TGTGCCGGTAACAGGGAGCAAGGCTATGGCTACACCTTC	CAGNREQGYGYTF
.	TRBV29-1	.	TRBJ2-5	TGCAGCGTTGAAGAATTGGCCGCCCAAGAGACCCAGTACTTC	CSVEELAAQETQYF
.	TRBV15	few	TRBJ2-5	TGTGCCACCAGCAGAGATGGCCCTAGGGGGGAGACCCAGTACTTC	CATSRDGPRGETQYF
.	TRBV28	few	TRBJ2-7	TGTGCCAATTCCCCAGGGACATGGTCCTACGAGCAGTACTTC	CANSPGTWSYEQYF
.	TRBV4-1	few	TRBJ2-3	TGCGCCAGCAGCCAAGATAAGTTGAGGAGGTTGGTAGATACGCAGTATTTT	CASSQDKLRRLVDTQYF
.	TRBV6-6	few	TRBJ2-3	TGTGCCAGCAGTTACGCTAGCGTCACAGATACGCAGTATTTT	CASSYASVTDTQYF
.	TRBV4-2	few	TRBJ1-2	TGTGCCAGCAGCCAAGATGGGTATGGCTACACCTTC	CASSQDGYGYTF
.	TRBV14	.	TRBJ2-5	TGTGCCAGCAGCCAAGATCTGTTCGGTTTCGGCCCCAACGGGACCCAGTACTTC	CASSQDLFGFGPNGTQYF
TRBD2	TRBV28	few	TRBJ2-5	TGTGCCAGCAGTTTGACAGCGGGAGGAGTGGGAGAGACCCAGTACTTC	CASSLTAGGVGETQYF
.	TRBV6-1	.	TRBJ2-3	TGTGCCAGCACTGAACACTCTAAGTATACAGATACGCAGTATTTT	CASTEHSKYTDTQYF
TRBD1	TRBV30	few	TRBJ2-7	TGTGCCTGGGCCCAGGGGGCTCAGCAGTACTTC	CAWAQGAQQYF
.	TRBV29-1	few	TRBJ1-1	TGCAGCGTTGAAGATCGGCTAACAGGCCACAACACTGAAGCTTTCTTT	CSVEDRLTGHNTEAFF
TRBD2	TRBV29-1	few	TRBJ2-1	TGCAGCGTTGCTTCGACTAGCGGGAGGGTCCTTGGCTCCAATGAGCAGTTCTTC	CSVASTSGRVLGSNEQFF
TRBD2	TRBV10-3	.	TRBJ2-1	TGTGCCATCAGGTTCGAGCGGGAGACCTACAATGAGCAGTTCTTC	CAIRFERETYNEQFF
TRBD1	TRBV29-1	.	TRBJ2-7	TGCAGCGCTAAAGGGGGACAGGATTCCTACGAGCAGTACTTC	CSAKGGQDSYEQYF
.	TRBV30	few	TRBJ2-5	TGTGCCCTTTCAGGCGCTCAAGAGACCCAGTACTTC	CALSGAQETQYF
.	TRBV28	few	TRBJ1-2	TGTGCCAGCAGTTTACCCAACCGGATGCTAACGTCTGGCTACACCTTC	CASSLPNRMLTSGYTF
.	TRBV20-1	.	TRBJ2-7	TGCAGTGTAAAAGAAGGGGCGAAGCAGTACTTC	CSVKEGAKQYF
TRBD1	TRBV5-8	.	TRBJ2-6	TGTGCCAGCAGCTACCGGGACAGGGTGGCTGGGGCCAACGTCCTGACTTTC	CASSYRDRVAGANVLTF
.	TRBV7-9	few	TRBJ1-5	TGTGCCAGCAGCCCAGGAGGTATAGATCAGCCCCAGCATTTT	CASSPGGIDQPQHF
.	TRBV7-9	few	TRBJ2-7	TGTGCCAGCAGCCACACAGGGGAGGCCTACGAGCAGTACTTC	CASSHTGEAYEQYF
.	TRBV7-9	few	TRBJ1-4	TGTGCCAGCAGCTTCCCAAGCGGTAATGAAAAACTGTTTTTT	CASSFPSGNEKLFF
TRBD1	TRBV7-9	few	TRBJ2-1	TGTGCCAGCAGCCCTCACGGACAGGGATACAATGAGCAGTTCTTC	CASSPHGQGYNEQFF
TRBD2	TRBV28	.	TRBJ2-7	TGTGCCAGCAGTCTTAGCGGGAGCTATTACGAGCAGTACTTC	CASSLSGSYYEQYF
TRBD1	TRBV30	.	TRBJ1-1	TGTGCCTGGAGTGTACAGGGGAGTGAAGCTTTCTTT	CAWSVQGSEAFF
TRBD1	TRBV7-2	.	TRBJ2-7	TGTGCCAGCAGCTTGATTTTAGGACAGGGGGTGTACTTC	CASSLILGQGVYF
.	TRBV6-1	.	TRBJ2-3	TGTGCCAGCAGTGCCGTGGGTAGCGTGAGCACAGATACGCAGTATTTT	CASSAVGSVSTDTQYF
.	TRBV7-2	.	TRBJ2-1	TGTGCCAGCAGCCCGAGGTTGGGGGCAGACAATGAGCAGTTCTTC	CASSPRLGADNEQFF
.	TRBV4-1	few	TRBJ2-1	TGCGCCAGCAGCCAAAGCGGTTTCTCCTACAATGAGCAGTTCTTC	CASSQSGFSYNEQFF
.	TRBV29-1	few	TRBJ2-7	TGCAGCGTAAGGGACGCCGATCGGGAGCAGTACTTC	CSVRDADREQYF
.	TRBV2	.	TRBJ2-3	TGTGCCAGCAGCGACGGGGGCACAGATACGCAGTATTTT	CASSDGGTDTQYF